Listed here are 9 T cell receptor beta chains from one sample, sequenced in a study of prognosis after radiotherapy for stage I lung cancer (dated by TCRdb to the early 2020s). Sequencing relied on an Illumina HiSeq 3000. The TCR beta CDR3 region was amplified from genomic DNA by two rounds of multiplex PCR. In the first PCR round, primers specific to each TRBV and TRBJ gene were used, and the primer sequences were filed in Chinese patent CN105087789A. TCRdb itself trimmed the public reads at Q25 with fastp, ran MiXCR and retained productive beta chains. Every distinct CDR3 protein forms one entry, paired with its most common genes and DNA. Across this sample there are 20,000 or so distinct CDR3 sequences, with approximately 28% seen only once. The ten largest make up under 25% of the sample. The source material was PBMCs, sampled before or after stereotactic body radiation therapy (not recorded which). Receptor source: a donor over 45 with non-small cell lung cancer.

This clonotype is labeled as medium-sized. One end of the junction varies from germline; a read error may be responsible. CDR3 coding DNA: TGCAGTGTGGCTGGGCAGGACGCCTTC. It codes for CSVAGQDAF. The chain carries TRBV20-1 and TRBJ1-2; D is uncertain. CDR3 length equals 9 residues. Germline V gene data show CDR1 as DFQATT and CDR2 as SNEGSKA (reference sequence).

This clonotype was seen many times. This sequence joins TRBV6-5 and TRBJ2-7; 8 nucleotides agree with TRBD2. Germline V CDR1 and CDR2: MNHEY, SVGAGI. The CDR3 sequence is 14 residues long. J gave up 2 bases and V 4 bases, and 4 bases lay outside the gene matches. For the CDR3, the DNA is TGTGCCAGCAGTTTCATAGCGGGACCCTACGAGCAGTACTTC. It specifies CASSFIAGPYEQYF.

This clonotype showed up just once. A read error is the likely source, as a far larger clone sits one nucleotide away. The chain has TRBV7-2 and TRBJ2-7; 7 bases map to TRBD1. The CDR3 extends over 13 amino acids. CDR1 and CDR2 (germline): SGHTA, FQGNSA. CDR3 DNA sequence: TGTGTCAGCAGCCAGGGGGTTCCCTACGAGCAGTACTTC. It codes for CVSSQGVPYEQYF.

This clonotype has a count of ten or more. The V call is TRBV4-2, the J call TRBJ2-7; D could derive from TRBD1 or TRBD2 (5 bases each). Germline CDR1 and CDR2: LGHNA and YNFKEQ. CDR3 length: 15 residues. The V and J ends lost 1 base and 2 bases respectively, with 12 bases between them. Here the CDR3 DNA reads TGTGCCAGCAGCCAAGTTGGGGGAAGTGCCTACGAGCAGTACTTC. Translated: CASSQVGGSAYEQYF.

This clonotype was counted ten times or more. The chain couples TRBV5-1 to TRBJ2-1; 8 positions match TRBD1. The germline gives CDR1 SGHRS, CDR2 YFSETQ. The CDR3 spans 14 residues. J was trimmed by 8 bases and V by 0 bases; bases with no gene match: 4. The CDR3 here is CASSLGQGFDEQFF. The CDR3 DNA sequence: TGCGCCAGCAGCTTGGGACAGGGGTTCGATGAGCAGTTCTTC.

On this clonotype: Since a far larger clone is one base different, this is likely a read error. The chain combines TRBV6-1 with TRBJ1-5; D is undetermined. Trimming removed 3 bases at V and 6 bases at J, with 18 bases between. CDR3 length: 16 amino acids. Germline V gene data show CDR1 as MNHNS and CDR2 as SASEGT. The CDR3 nucleotides are TGTGCCAGCAGTGACCCGTGGCGCGAGGTCGGTCAGCCCCAGCATTTT. Encoded protein: CASSDPWREVGQPQHF.

With regard to this clonotype: The junction differs from germline at one of its ends, possibly a read error. The rearrangement uses TRBV6-9 and TRBJ1-3; D perhaps matches TRBD1 (6 bases). Per the germline V gene, CDR1 is MNHGY and CDR2 is SVAAGI. CDR3 length equals 14 residues. CDR3 bases: TGTGCCAGCGGTTACGGGGGGCTTGGAGACACCATATATTTT. Its protein product is CASGYGGLGDTIYF.

This clonotype was picked up many times. The chain carries TRBV29-1 and TRBJ2-3; D unclear. This CDR3 is 14 amino acids long. CDR1 is SQVTM and CDR2 is ANQGSEA in the germline V gene. The V gene lost 7 bases and the J gene lost 0 bases, with 14 bases spanning the gap. This CDR3 is CSGRPGTSTDTQYF. In DNA form, the CDR3 reads TGCAGCGGAAGGCCGGGTACTAGCACAGATACGCAGTATTTT.

This clonotype was seen at least ten times. This sequence joins TRBV20-1 and TRBJ2-3, with D uncertain. Germline CDR1 and CDR2: DFQATT and SNEGSKA (reference sequence). Trimming stripped 1 base from V and 1 base from J, with 12 bases between. This CDR3 has 15 residues. CDR3 in amino acids: CSARGSRGGTDTQYF. In DNA form, the CDR3 reads TGCAGTGCTAGAGGGAGCAGAGGTGGCACAGATACGCAGTATTTT.